This T cell receptor beta chain was captured in a study of identical twins. CDR3 length equals 14 residues. V shed 6 bases, J shed 1 base, and the junction held 5 bases outside the gene matches. CDR1 and CDR2 (germline): DFQATT, SNEGSKA (reference sequence). Template switching introduced a universal primer site, and the cDNA bore unique molecular identifiers. TCRdb re-called the 5' RACE reads through MiXCR, storing one row per CDR3 protein. This table has over 250,000 distinct CDR3 sequences, 7.5% to 9.5% appearing once. Regarding this clonotype: The target antigen is unknown.

Study-wide results and caveats: Potential partial confounding of zero-insertion analyses by invariant MAIT and iNKT cells was noted.

The same sample was also used in a study of yellow fever vaccine responses in identical twins.

V usage is TRBV20-1 and J usage is TRBJ2-2; 7 nucleotides agree with TRBD1. The sequence derives from a woman aged 18-29 years in good health. Sequenced input: CD8+ T cells sorted from blood. CDR3 region: CSAVDRVNTGELFF. The CDR3 DNA follows: TGCAGTGCCGTCGACAGGGTGAACACCGGGGAGCTGTTTTTT.